Reported below is one T cell receptor (beta chain). The data were taken from a study of blood T cell repertoires in COVID-19. The overall study: From the United States, Italy and Spain came samples of acute and convalescent COVID-19. From T cells, B-cell-depleted T cells, or PBMCs came the material, which was cDNA or gDNA.

The trim removed 3 bases at V and 7 bases at J, leaving 9 bases unmatched. From germline, CDR1 is SGHRS and CDR2 YFSETQ. The CDR3 sequence is 14 residues long. Produced via immunoSEQ multiplex PCR; TCRdb's table is partial and in-frame only. The sample lists 200,000 to 300,000 clones, 88% occurring once. V usage is TRBV5-1 and J usage is TRBJ1-2, with TRBD1 matching 7 bases. This receptor was obtained from a woman between 25 and 40 years old with COVID-19, enrolled during active disease. Sequenced material: peripheral blood. CDR3 protein: CASSSALQGSGYTF. CDR3 DNA: TGCGCCAGCAGCTCAGCTCTACAGGGGTCTGGCTACACCTTC.